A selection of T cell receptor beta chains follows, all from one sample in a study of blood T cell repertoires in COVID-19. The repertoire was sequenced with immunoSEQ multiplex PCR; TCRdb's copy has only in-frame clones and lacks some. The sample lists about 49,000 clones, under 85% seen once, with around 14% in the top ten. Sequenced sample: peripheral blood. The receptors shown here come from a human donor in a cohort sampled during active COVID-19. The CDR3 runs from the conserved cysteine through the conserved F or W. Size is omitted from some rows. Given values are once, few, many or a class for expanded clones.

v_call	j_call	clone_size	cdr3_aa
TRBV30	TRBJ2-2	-	CAWMEGFTGELFF
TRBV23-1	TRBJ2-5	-	CASSQSYRRQQETQYF
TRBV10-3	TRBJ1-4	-	CAISEQGGEKLFF
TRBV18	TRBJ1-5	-	CASSPVSDRGNQPQHF
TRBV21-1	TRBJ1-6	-	CASSKENSNNSPLHF
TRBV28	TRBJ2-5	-	CASSLGLLRSQETQYF
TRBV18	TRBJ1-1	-	CASSPRGHNTEAFF
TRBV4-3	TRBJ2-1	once	CASSQVLSGLAVYNEQFF
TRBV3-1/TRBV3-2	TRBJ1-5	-	CASSQGGGQEPQHF
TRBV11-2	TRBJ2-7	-	CASSKAPGDPYEQYF
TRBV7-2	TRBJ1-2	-	CASSLDSAGAGGGYTF
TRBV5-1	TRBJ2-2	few	CASSLRTGTDNPGELFF
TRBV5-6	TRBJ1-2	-	CASSPDRYYGYTF
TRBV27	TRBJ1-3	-	CASSSGQGWGNTIYF
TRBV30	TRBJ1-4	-	CAWNVQGQGATNEKLFF
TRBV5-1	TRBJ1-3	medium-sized	CASSLQGGGGNTIYF
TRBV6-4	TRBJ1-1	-	CASTSSEGFQRGGANTEAFF
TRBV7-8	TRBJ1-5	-	CASSWGQGAQPQHF
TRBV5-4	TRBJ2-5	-	CASSSGFRETQYF
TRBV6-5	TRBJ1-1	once	CASSYMTGGNTEAFF
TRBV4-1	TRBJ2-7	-	CASSHPAGGIYEQYF
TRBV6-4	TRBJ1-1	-	CASSATGTGATEAFF
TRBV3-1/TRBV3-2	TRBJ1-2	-	CASSTRTGGYGYTF